This T cell receptor (beta chain) is drawn from a study of blood T cell repertoires in COVID-19. About the research overall: The United States, Italy and Spain were the sources of the acute and convalescent COVID-19 samples. In each case, the material was cDNA or gDNA derived from T cells, B-cell-depleted T cells, or PBMCs.

Original methodology: Reference gene primer amplification gave estimated nucleated cell counts. The repertoire was sequenced with immunoSEQ multiplex PCR; TCRdb's copy has only in-frame clones and lacks some. From that table come the V and J calls and clone size; the DNA was used to work out D and trimming. This sample has 200,000 to 300,000 clones, with around four fifths found just once. Sequencing used peripheral blood. This TCR came from a woman aged 55-69 years with active or convalescent COVID-19.

The CDR3, as DNA: TGCGCCAGCAGCCAGGAAGGACAGGGGCCCCGAGAGACCCAGTACTTC. Protein: CASSQEGQGPRETQYF. This chain uses TRBV4-1 with TRBJ2-5, with 9 bases matching TRBD1. Germline V lookup: CDR1 MGHRA, CDR2 YSYEKL. V was pared by 3 bases and J by 4 bases, with 9 bases of the junction left unmatched. The CDR3 totals 16 residues.